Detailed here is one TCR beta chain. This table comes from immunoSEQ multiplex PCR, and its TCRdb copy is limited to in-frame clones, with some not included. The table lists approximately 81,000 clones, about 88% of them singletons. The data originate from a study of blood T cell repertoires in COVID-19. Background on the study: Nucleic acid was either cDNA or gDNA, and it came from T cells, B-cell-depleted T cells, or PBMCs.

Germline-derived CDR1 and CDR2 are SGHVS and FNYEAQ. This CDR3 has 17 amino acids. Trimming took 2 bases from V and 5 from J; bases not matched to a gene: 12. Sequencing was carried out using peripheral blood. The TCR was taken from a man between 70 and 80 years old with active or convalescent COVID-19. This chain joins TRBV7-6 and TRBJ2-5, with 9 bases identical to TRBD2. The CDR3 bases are TGTGCCAGCAGCTTATGGCTAGCGGGAACTGTGGGGGAGACCCAGTACTTC. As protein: CASSLWLAGTVGETQYF.